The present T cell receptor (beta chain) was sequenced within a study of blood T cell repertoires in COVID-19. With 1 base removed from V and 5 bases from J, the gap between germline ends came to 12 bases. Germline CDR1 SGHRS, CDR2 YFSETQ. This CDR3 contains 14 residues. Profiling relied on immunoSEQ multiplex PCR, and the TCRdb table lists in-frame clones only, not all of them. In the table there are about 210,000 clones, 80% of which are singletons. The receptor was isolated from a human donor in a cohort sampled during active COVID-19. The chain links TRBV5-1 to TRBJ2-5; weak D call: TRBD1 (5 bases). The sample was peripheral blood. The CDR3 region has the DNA TGCGCCAGCAGCTTGCAGGGCAGCTCGGAGACCCAGTACTTC. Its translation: CASSLQGSSETQYF.